This paragraph reports one T cell receptor beta chain. The antigen is not known. This sample was taken from a study of T cell responses to AZD1222 COVID-19 vaccine. Study-level results: Researchers took repertoire samples only after the peak T cell response had come. Most donors were white British and more were female, and clonal diversity was possibly underestimated.

Clones were read by immunoSEQ multiplex PCR, and TCRdb kept only the in-frame ones, dropping some. The sample has under 170,000 clones, 90% seen once. Second-dose intervals of approximately 4 or approximately 12 weeks were pooled. The sequence was collected from an adult who received the AZD1222 COVID-19 vaccine. Sequencing used peripheral blood, obtained 28 days after the second AZD1222 dose.

Written as DNA, the CDR3 is TGTGCCAGCAGCTTAGGAGACAAGTCCACGGGGCTGTTTTTT. Translating it yields CASSLGDKSTGLFF. V gene TRBV11-2 combines with J gene TRBJ1-4; unclear D gene. Germline V gives CDR1 SGHAT, CDR2 FQNNGV. The CDR3 is 14 amino acids. Trimming took off 1 base at V and 14 bases at J, with 17 bases between the two ends. The variable domain in full, completed from reference TRBV11-2 and TRBJ1-4, reads EAGVAQSPRYKIIEKRQSVAFWCNPISGHATLYWYQQILGQGPKLLIQFQNNGVVDDSQLPKDRFSAERLKGVDSTLKIQPAKLEDSAVYLCASSLGDKSTGLFFGSGTQLSVL.